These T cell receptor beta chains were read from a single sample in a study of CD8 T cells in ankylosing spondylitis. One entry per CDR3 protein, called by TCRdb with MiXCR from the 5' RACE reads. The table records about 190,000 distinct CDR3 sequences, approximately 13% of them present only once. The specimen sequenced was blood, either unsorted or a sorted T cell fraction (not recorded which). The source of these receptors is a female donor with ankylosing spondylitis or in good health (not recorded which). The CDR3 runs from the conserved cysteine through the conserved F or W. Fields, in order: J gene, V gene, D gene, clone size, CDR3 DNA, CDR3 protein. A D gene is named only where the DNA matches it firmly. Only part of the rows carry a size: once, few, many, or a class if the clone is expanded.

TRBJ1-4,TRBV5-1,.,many,TGCGCCAGCAGTACGGGCAGTAATAATGAAAAACTGTTTTTT,CASSTGSNNEKLFF
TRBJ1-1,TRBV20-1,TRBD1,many,TGCAGTGCTAGACCAGGGGGTAGGACTGAAGCTTTCTTT,CSARPGGRTEAFF
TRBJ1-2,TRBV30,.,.,TGTGCCTGGATGTCGCGGGGGAATTACCTAGGCTATGGCTACACCTTC,CAWMSRGNYLGYGYTF
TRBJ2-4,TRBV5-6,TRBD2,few,TGTGCCAGCAGCTTGGAACCTAGCGGGAGGACGAAAAACATTCAGTACTTC,CASSLEPSGRTKNIQYF
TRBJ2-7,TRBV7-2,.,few,TGTGCCAGCAGCCCTGACCTCCGGGACTTGGGAGAGCAGTACTTC,CASSPDLRDLGEQYF
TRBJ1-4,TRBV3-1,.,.,TGTGCCAGCTGCCAAGACTGGGGTGGGGACGAAAAACTGTTTTTT,CASCQDWGGDEKLFF
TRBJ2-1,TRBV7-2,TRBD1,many,TGTGCCAGCACCCAGCGGGACAGGGGGCGTGATGAGCAGTTCTTC,CASTQRDRGRDEQFF
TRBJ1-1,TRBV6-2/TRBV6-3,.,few,TGTGCCAGCAGAACTTACGGCGTAGCTAACACTGAAGCTTTCTTT,CASRTYGVANTEAFF
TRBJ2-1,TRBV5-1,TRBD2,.,TGCGCCAGCAGCTTGGCCTTGGGACTAGCGGACAATGAGCAGTTCTTC,CASSLALGLADNEQFF
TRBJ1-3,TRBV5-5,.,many,TGTGCCAGCAGCTTGCGCCAGGGCCGGTACATATATTTT,CASSLRQGRYIYF
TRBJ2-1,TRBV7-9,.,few,TGTGCCAGCAGCCCCAGTTATGAGCAGTTCTTC,CASSPSYEQFF
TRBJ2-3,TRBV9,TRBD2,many,TGTGCCAGCAGCGGACTTGGGACTAGCGGTCGCACAGATACGCAGTATTTT,CASSGLGTSGRTDTQYF
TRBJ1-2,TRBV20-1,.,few,TGCAGTGCTAGGGATGACAGGTTTAACTATGGCTACACCTTC,CSARDDRFNYGYTF
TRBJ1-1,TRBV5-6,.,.,TGTGCCAGCAGCTTTTTAGGGGCTTCTAACACTGAAGCTTTCTTT,CASSFLGASNTEAFF
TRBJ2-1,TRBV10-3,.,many,TGTGCCATCAGTGAGTTTGCAGGGAGCTCCTACAATGAGCAGTTCTTC,CAISEFAGSSYNEQFF
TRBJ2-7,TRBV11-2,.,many,TGTGCCAGCAGCTTAAGCATCAGGAACGAGCAGTACTTC,CASSLSIRNEQYF
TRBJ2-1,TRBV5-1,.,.,TGCGCCAGCAGCTTGGTGACGGGGCTGGACAATGAGCAGTTCTTC,CASSLVTGLDNEQFF
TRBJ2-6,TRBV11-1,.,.,TGTGCCAGCAGCTCCCCCGGGGAGGCGCCTCGGGGGGCCAACGTCCTGACTTTC,CASSSPGEAPRGANVLTF
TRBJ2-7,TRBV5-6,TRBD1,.,TGTGCCAGCAGCCTCGGGACAGTCCTTACCTACGAGCAGTCCTTC,CASSLGTVLTYEQSF
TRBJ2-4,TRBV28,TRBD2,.,TGTGCCAGCAGTCTCTCTAGCGGGAGAAACATTCAGTACTTC,CASSLSSGRNIQYF
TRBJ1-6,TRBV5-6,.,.,TGTGCCAGCAGCTCCTCAGGGGTGAATTCACCCCTCCACTTT,CASSSSGVNSPLHF
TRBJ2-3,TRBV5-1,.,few,TGCGCCAGCAGATACCCCGGAGATACGCAGTATTTT,CASRYPGDTQYF
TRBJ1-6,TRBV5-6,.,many,TGTGCCAGCAGCCCCGGGACGGAGAATTCACCCCTCCACTTT,CASSPGTENSPLHF
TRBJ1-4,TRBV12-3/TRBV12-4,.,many,TGTGCCAGCAGCCCCTCCGGGGGGTTGGCTAATGAAAAACTGTTTTTT,CASSPSGGLANEKLFF
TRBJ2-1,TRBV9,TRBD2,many,TGTGCCAGCAGCGGTAGCGGGAGCTGGGAGCAGTTCTTC,CASSGSGSWEQFF
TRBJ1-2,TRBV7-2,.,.,TGTGCCAGCAGCCGTTTGGAAGGGGCGCTAGGCTATGGCTACACCTTC,CASSRLEGALGYGYTF
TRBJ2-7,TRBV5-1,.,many,TGCGCCAGCAGCTTGGGAATGGCCCCACGCGAGCAGTACTTC,CASSLGMAPREQYF
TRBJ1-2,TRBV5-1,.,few,TGCGCCAGCAGCTACGATACAGGGAATCTTGGCTACACCTTC,CASSYDTGNLGYTF
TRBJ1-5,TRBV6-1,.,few,TGTGCCAGCAGTGAAGTCTGGGGATCTAGCAATCAGCCCCAGCATTTT,CASSEVWGSSNQPQHF
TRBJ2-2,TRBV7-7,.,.,TGTACCAGCAGCCCCAACAGGAACACCGGGGAGCTGTTTTTT,CTSSPNRNTGELFF
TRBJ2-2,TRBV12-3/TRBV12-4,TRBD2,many,TGTGCCAGCAGTTACCCGACTAGCGACTACACCGGGGAGCTGTTTTTT,CASSYPTSDYTGELFF
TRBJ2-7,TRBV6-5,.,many,TGTGCCAGCAGTTACTCGTCGGGGACCCCCTCCTACGAGCAGTACTTC,CASSYSSGTPSYEQYF
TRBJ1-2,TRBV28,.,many,TGTGCCAGCAGTTTATTAGGAAGCTACACCTTC,CASSLLGSYTF
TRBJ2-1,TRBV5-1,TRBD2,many,TGCGCCAGCAGCTTGTTAGCGGGAGTAGTCAATGAGCAGTTCTTC,CASSLLAGVVNEQFF
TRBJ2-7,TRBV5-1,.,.,TGCGCCAGCAGACTGGGGGCAGGTGTTCCCTACGAGCAGTACTTC,CASRLGAGVPYEQYF
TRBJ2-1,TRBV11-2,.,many,TGTGCCAGCAGCTTCGGATCAGTTGAGCAGTTCTTC,CASSFGSVEQFF
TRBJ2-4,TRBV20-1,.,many,TGCAGTGCTAGAGCAGGGGAGGGGGCGGCAGGAAACATTCAGTACTTC,CSARAGEGAAGNIQYF
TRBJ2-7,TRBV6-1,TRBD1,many,TGTGCCACCACAAATTGGCCAAGGGGGCGCAACGAGCAGTACTTC,CATTNWPRGRNEQYF
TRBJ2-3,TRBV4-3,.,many,TGCGCCAGCAGCCAAGATTCCCCAGGGCTGAGCACAGATACGCAGTATTTT,CASSQDSPGLSTDTQYF
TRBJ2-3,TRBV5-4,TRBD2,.,TGTGCCAGCAGTCGGACTAGCGTCAGCACAGATACGCAGTATTTT,CASSRTSVSTDTQYF
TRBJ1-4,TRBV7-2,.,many,TGTGCCAGCAGCTTAGCGGGACCGACTAATGAAAAACTGTTTTTT,CASSLAGPTNEKLFF
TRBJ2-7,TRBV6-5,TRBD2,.,TGTGCCAGCAGTTCCTCAGGTGCGGGAGGTTTTAACGAGCAGTACTTC,CASSSSGAGGFNEQYF
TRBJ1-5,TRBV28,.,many,TGTGCCAGCAGTACGAGCCAGCCCCAGCATTTT,CASSTSQPQHF
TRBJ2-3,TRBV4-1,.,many,TGCGCCAGTATAACTAGCTTCGTCACAGATACGCAGTATTTT,CASITSFVTDTQYF
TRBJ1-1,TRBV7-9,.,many,TGTGCCAGCAGCTTAGGAGGGGTGAACACTGAAGCTTTCTTT,CASSLGGVNTEAFF
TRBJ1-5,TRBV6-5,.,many,TGTGCCAGCAGTTACTCGATTCGGGGCAGGGGAAATCAGCCCCAGCATTTT,CASSYSIRGRGNQPQHF